This is a list of T cell receptor beta chains from one sample in a study of blood T cell repertoires in COVID-19. Assay used: immunoSEQ multiplex PCR; TCRdb lists only in-frame clones, some missing. The sample holds tens of thousands of clones; around 86% are singletons and the top ten take roughly 3%. Input material: peripheral blood. These receptor sequences come from a man aged 50 to 59 with active COVID-19. Both conserved end residues are part of each CDR3. The D gene is left open where the match is weak. Rows may omit the clone size; those that give it use once, few, many or a size class.

TRBJ2-7	-	TRBD2	TRBV11-3	TGTGCCAGCAGCTCTCAGCGGGAGGGCCACGAGCAGTACTTC	CASSSQREGHEQYF
TRBJ2-1	-	TRBD2	TRBV7-2	TGTGCCAGCAGCCGCTTAGTTGGGGGACTAGCGGGATATCACAATGAGCAGTTCTTC	CASSRLVGGLAGYHNEQFF
TRBJ1-1	-	TRBD1	TRBV6-6	TGTGCCAGCAGTTCCGGTGCCGGGACAGGGAACACTGAAGCTTTCTTT	CASSSGAGTGNTEAFF
TRBJ1-2	once	-	TRBV11-2	TGTGCCAGCAGCCAAGAAGGAAGCAGGGAAGCTAACTATGGCTACACCTTC	CASSQEGSREANYGYTF
TRBJ2-7	-	TRBD1	TRBV19	TGTGCCAGTAGTAAGACAGGGTTATACGAGCAGTACTTC	CASSKTGLYEQYF
TRBJ2-1	-	TRBD2	TRBV4-3	TGCGCCAGCAGCCTAGCGGGAGGGCGTTACAATGAGCAGTTCTTC	CASSLAGGRYNEQFF
TRBJ1-4	few	-	TRBV7-9	TGTGCCAGCAGCTTAGTTATGGGCGAGGGTGAAAAACTGTTTTTT	CASSLVMGEGEKLFF
TRBJ1-6	-	TRBD1	TRBV18	TGTGCCAGCTCACCCGGACAGGAAGCATCACCCCTCCACTTT	CASSPGQEASPLHF
TRBJ2-3	-	-	TRBV24-1	TGTGCCACCAGTCTTGCCTCGTTAGCAGATACGCAGTATTTT	CATSLASLADTQYF
TRBJ2-1	-	TRBD1	TRBV2	TGTGCCAGCTCCCGGGACAGGGGCTACAATGAGCAGTTCTTC	CASSRDRGYNEQFF
TRBJ2-5	-	TRBD2	TRBV5-1	TGCGCCAGCAGCTTGGCACCTAGCGGGGGGGCGGAGACCCAGTACTTC	CASSLAPSGGAETQYF
TRBJ2-5	-	-	TRBV5-6	TGTGCCAGCAGCCCCATCCCCGGGGAAGAGACCCAGTACTTC	CASSPIPGEETQYF
TRBJ2-3	-	TRBD2	TRBV4-3	TGCGCCAGCAGCCAAGATCCGGGGGAGGCGGGAGGAGTGTCTACAGATACGCAGTATTTT	CASSQDPGEAGGVSTDTQYF
TRBJ2-7	-	TRBD2	TRBV6-5	TGTGCCACCGCCCCTAGCGGGAGGGCCTACGAGCAGTACTTC	CATAPSGRAYEQYF
TRBJ2-5	-	-	TRBV4-1	TGCGCCAGCAGCCAAGACAGTCAAGAGACCCAGTACTTC	CASSQDSQETQYF